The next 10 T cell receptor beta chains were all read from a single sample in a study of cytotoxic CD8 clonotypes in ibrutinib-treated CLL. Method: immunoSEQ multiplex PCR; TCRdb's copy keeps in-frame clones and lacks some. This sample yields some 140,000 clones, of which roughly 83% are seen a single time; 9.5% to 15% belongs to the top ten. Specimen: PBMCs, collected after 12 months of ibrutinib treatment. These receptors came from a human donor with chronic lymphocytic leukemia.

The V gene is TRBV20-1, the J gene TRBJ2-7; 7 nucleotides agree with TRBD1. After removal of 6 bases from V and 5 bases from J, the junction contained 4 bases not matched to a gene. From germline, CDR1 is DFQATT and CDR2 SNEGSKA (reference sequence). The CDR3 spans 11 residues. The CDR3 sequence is CSAQTGNEQYF. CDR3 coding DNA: TGCAGTGCCCAGACAGGGAACGAGCAGTACTTC.

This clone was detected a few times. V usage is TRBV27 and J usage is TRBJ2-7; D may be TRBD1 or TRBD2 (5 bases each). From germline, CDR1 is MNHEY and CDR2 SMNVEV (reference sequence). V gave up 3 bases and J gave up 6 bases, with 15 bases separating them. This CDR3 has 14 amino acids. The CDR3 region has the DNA TGTGCCAGCAGTTTGACCTCCGTGGGACCCGAGCAGTACTTC. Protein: CASSLTSVGPEQYF.

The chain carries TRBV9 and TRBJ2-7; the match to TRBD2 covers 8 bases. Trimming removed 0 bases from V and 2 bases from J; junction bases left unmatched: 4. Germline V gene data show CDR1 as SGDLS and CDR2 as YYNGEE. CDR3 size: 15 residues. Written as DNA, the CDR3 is TGTGCCAGCAGCGTAGGAGCGGGAGCTCCCTACGAGCAGTACTTC. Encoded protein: CASSVGAGAPYEQYF.

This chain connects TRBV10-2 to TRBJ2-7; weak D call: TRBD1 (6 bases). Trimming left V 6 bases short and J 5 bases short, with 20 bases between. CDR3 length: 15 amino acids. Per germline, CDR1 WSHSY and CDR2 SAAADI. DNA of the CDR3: TGCGCCAGCAGGGAAACCAGGGGCTGGGCCCACGAGCAGTACTTC. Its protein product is CASRETRGWAHEQYF.

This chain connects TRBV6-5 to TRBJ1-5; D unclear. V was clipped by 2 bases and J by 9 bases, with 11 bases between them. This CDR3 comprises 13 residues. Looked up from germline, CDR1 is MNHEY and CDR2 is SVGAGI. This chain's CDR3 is CASSYQRLSPQHF. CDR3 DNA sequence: TGTGCCAGCAGTTACCAGCGGTTGTCGCCCCAGCATTTT.

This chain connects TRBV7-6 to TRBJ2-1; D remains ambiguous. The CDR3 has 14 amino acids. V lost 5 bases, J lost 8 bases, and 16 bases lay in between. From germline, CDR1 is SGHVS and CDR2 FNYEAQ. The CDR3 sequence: CASSPQTSFDEQFF. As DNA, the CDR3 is TGTGCCAGCAGCCCCCAAACTTCGTTCGATGAGCAGTTCTTC. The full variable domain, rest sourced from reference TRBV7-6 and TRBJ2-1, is GAGVSQSPRYKVTKRGQDVALRCDPISGHVSLYWYRQALGQGPEFLTYFNYEAQQDKSGLPNDRFSAERPEGSISTLTIQRTEQRDSAMYRCASSPQTSFDEQFFGPGTRLTVL.

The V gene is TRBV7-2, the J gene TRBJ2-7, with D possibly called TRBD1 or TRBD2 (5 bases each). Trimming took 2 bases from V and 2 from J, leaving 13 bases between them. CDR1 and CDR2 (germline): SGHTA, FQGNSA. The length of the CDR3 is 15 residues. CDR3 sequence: CASSLQGTITYEQYF. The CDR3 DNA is TGTGCCAGCAGCTTACAAGGGACGATTACCTACGAGCAGTACTTC.

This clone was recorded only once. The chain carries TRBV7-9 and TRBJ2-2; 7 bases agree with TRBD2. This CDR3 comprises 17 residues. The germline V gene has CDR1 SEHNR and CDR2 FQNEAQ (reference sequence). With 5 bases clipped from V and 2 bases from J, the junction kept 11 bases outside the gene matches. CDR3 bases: TGTGCCAGCAGCCCCCAACGGGGAGGGTATAACACCGGGGAGCTGTTTTTT. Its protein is CASSPQRGGYNTGELFF.

CDR3 loop: CAISAARLLSEQYF. CDR3 nucleotides: TGTGCCATCAGTGCCGCGAGGCTATTGAGTGAGCAGTACTTC. The rearrangement uses TRBV10-3 and TRBJ2-7; D unresolved. Germline CDR1 reads ENHRY; CDR2 reads SYGVKD. V lost 4 bases, J lost 7 bases, and 17 bases lay in between. The CDR3 extends over 14 amino acids.

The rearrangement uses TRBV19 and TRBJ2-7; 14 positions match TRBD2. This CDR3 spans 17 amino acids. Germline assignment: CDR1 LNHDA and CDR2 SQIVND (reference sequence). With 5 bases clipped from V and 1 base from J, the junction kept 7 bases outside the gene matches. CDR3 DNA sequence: TGTGCCAGTAGTCCAACTGGGACTAGCGGGAGTTCCTACGAGCAGTACTTC. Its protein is CASSPTGTSGSSYEQYF.